The 30 T cell receptor beta chains below come from one sample, sequenced in a study of control samples from healthy donors and cancer patients. TCRdb keeps only in-frame clones here, not all; method: immunoSEQ multiplex PCR. The profile covers roughly 74,000 clones, with about 93% appearing a single time and about 5% taken by the ten largest. The sample taken for sequencing was blood. The receptors were sampled from a woman aged 18-29 years in good health.

The chain employs TRBV7-2 and TRBJ2-7; a possible D gene is TRBD2 (6 bases). The germline CDR1 and CDR2 sequences are SGHTA and FQGNSA. V lost 3 bases and J 2 bases, leaving 11 bases between the germline ends. The CDR3 sequence is 14 residues long. The CDR3, as DNA: TGTGCCAGCAGCTTCGGGACTTTCACCTACGAGCAGTACTTC. Its protein is CASSFGTFTYEQYF.

The J gene is TRBJ1-2, the V gene TRBV5-4; D is unclear. The length of the CDR3 is 13 residues. V lost 4 bases and J 4 bases, leaving 11 bases between the germline ends. CDR1 and CDR2 from the germline V gene are SGHNT and YYREEE (reference sequence). CDR3 loop: CASSPTSAYGYTF. CDR3 nucleotides: TGTGCCAGCAGCCCGACGTCCGCCTATGGCTACACCTTC.

The chain is built from TRBV12-3 or TRBV12-4 and TRBJ2-1; D is ambiguous. This CDR3 comprises 11 residues. Trimming stripped 3 bases from V and 13 bases from J, with 10 bases between. The CDR3 region is CASSFLVEQFF. CDR3 bases: TGTGCCAGCAGTTTCTTGGTGGAACAGTTCTTC.

V usage is TRBV6-1 and J usage is TRBJ2-7; the D call may be TRBD1 or TRBD2 (6 bases each). The length of the CDR3 is 15 residues. V was trimmed by 1 base and J by 0 bases, leaving 10 bases between them. Germline CDR1 is MNHNS and CDR2 is SASEGT. This CDR3 reads CASSEEEGGSYEQYF. The CDR3 nucleotides are TGTGCCAGCAGTGAAGAGGAGGGGGGCTCCTACGAGCAGTACTTC.

V usage is TRBV7-3 and J usage is TRBJ1-2; 12 bases align to TRBD1. With 1 base clipped from V and 6 bases from J, the junction kept 15 bases outside the gene matches. Per germline, CDR1 SGHTA and CDR2 FQGTGA. The CDR3 contains 19 residues. This CDR3 is CASSLNNAVPGQGANGYTF. The CDR3 DNA is TGTGCCAGCAGCTTAAACAACGCAGTCCCGGGACAGGGGGCGAATGGCTACACCTTC. Looking up the rest from reference TRBV7-3 and TRBJ1-2 gives the full variable domain: GAGVSQTPSNKVTEKGKYVELRCDPISGHTALYWYRQSLGQGPEFLIYFQGTGAADDSGLPNDRFFAVRPEGSVSTLKIQRTERGDSAVYLCASSLNNAVPGQGANGYTFGSGTRLTVV.

The V gene is TRBV14, the J gene TRBJ1-2, with no clear D. V was clipped by 4 bases and J by 4 bases, with 10 bases between them. This CDR3 contains 13 residues. Germline lookup yields CDR1 SGHDN and CDR2 FVKESK. CDR3 sequence: CASSPRFSYGYTF. CDR3 DNA: TGTGCCAGCAGCCCGAGGTTCTCCTATGGCTACACCTTC.

V is TRBV7-2 and J is TRBJ2-1; TRBD1 might be the D (5 bases). The CDR3 has 15 amino acids. The germline CDR1 and CDR2 sequences are SGHTA and FQGNSA. Between the trimmed V and J ends, which lost 1 base and 3 bases, there was a span of 10 bases. The CDR3 nucleotides read TGTGCCAGCAGCTTAGGCAGGGCTCTCTACAATGAGCAGTTCTTC. This codes for CASSLGRALYNEQFF.

The chain carries TRBV7-8 and TRBJ1-5; maybe TRBD1 (5 bases). V lost 6 bases and J 4 bases, leaving 16 bases between the germline ends. This CDR3 has 15 amino acids. The germline gives CDR1 SGHVS, CDR2 FQNEAQ. CDR3 bases: TGTGCCAGCAGTAGGGGAATTGGATGGAATCAGCCCCAGCATTTT. This codes for CASSRGIGWNQPQHF.

The V call is TRBV4-1, the J call TRBJ2-7, with 14 bases matching TRBD2. V shed 3 bases and J 2 bases; nucleotides not matched to a gene: 9. Germline CDR1 reads MGHRA; CDR2 reads YSYEKL. This CDR3 is 18 amino acids long. The CDR3 coding sequence is TGCGCCAGCAGCCACGCCGGGACTAGCGGGGGCCCACCCTACGAGCAGTACTTC. Residues: CASSHAGTSGGPPYEQYF.

This chain links TRBV9 with TRBJ2-3; D not certain. This CDR3 region has 16 residues. Germline V gives CDR1 SGDLS, CDR2 YYNGEE. V was clipped by 0 bases and J by 1 base, with 12 bases between them. CDR3 region: CASSVGGRARTDTQYF. CDR3 nucleotides: TGTGCCAGCAGCGTAGGTGGTAGGGCCCGCACAGATACGCAGTATTTT.

The V gene is TRBV3-1 (or the pseudogene TRBV3-2), the J gene TRBJ1-2; D gene unclear. Trimming removed 1 base at V and 2 bases at J, with 14 bases between. This CDR3 region has 16 residues. Germline assignment: CDR1 LGHDT and CDR2 YNNKEL (reference sequence). The DNA for the CDR3 is TGTGCCAGCAGCCAAGTTGACGAACAGCACAACTATGGCTACACCTTC. It yields the protein CASSQVDEQHNYGYTF.

The chain joins TRBV4-1 to TRBJ2-3, with D perhaps being TRBD1 or TRBD2 (5 bases each). The CDR3 extends over 16 amino acids. V lost 0 bases and J lost 6, with 16 bases in between. Germline lookup yields CDR1 MGHRA and CDR2 YSYEKL. The CDR3 DNA is TGCGCCAGCAGCCAAGATGGGGGAGTAGTTACCGATACGCAGTATTTT. Its translation is CASSQDGGVVTDTQYF.

This sequence joins TRBV10-3 and TRBJ2-5; a possible D gene is TRBD1 (5 bases). V lost 2 bases to trimming and J lost 4 bases, with 11 bases between them. CDR1 is ENHRY and CDR2 is SYGVKD in the germline V gene. The length of the CDR3 is 14 residues. The CDR3: CAISEGAVIETQYF. The DNA for the CDR3 is TGTGCCATCAGTGAGGGGGCTGTTATAGAGACCCAGTACTTC.

This clone was seen once. The gene calls are TRBV4-3 and TRBJ2-2; 8 bases line up with TRBD1. CDR3 length equals 16 residues. V dropped 4 bases and J dropped 7; count of bases not matched to a gene: 11. Germline CDR1 is LGHNA and CDR2 is YSLEER. The CDR3 DNA reads TGCGCCAGCAGCCGGGCGGGGACAGGAGCTCTCGGGGAGCTGTTTTTT. As protein: CASSRAGTGALGELFF.

The chain joins TRBV7-9 to TRBJ2-7; D might be TRBD2 (6 bases). Germline lookup yields CDR1 SEHNR and CDR2 FQNEAQ (reference sequence). The germline V and J ends were trimmed by 5 bases and 0 bases, with 20 bases remaining between them. The CDR3 consists of 17 residues. CDR3 residues: CASSPEGTYPSSYEQYF. The CDR3 nucleotides are TGTGCCAGCAGCCCAGAGGGGACTTACCCGAGCTCCTACGAGCAGTACTTC.

The V and J genes are TRBV19 and TRBJ1-1; TRBD1 might be the D (5 bases). V dropped 7 bases and J dropped 0 bases, with 9 bases sitting between them. CDR3 length: 13 residues. Germline V lookup: CDR1 LNHDA, CDR2 SQIVND (reference sequence). This CDR3 reads CASMRGMNTEAFF. CDR3 sequence (DNA): TGTGCCAGTATGAGGGGCATGAACACTGAAGCTTTCTTT.

The chain recombines TRBV15 with TRBJ2-3; TRBD2 agrees at 7 bases. The CDR3 totals 17 residues. CDR1 is LNHNV, CDR2 YYDKDF, per germline (reference sequence). The V and J ends lost 0 bases and 8 bases, in that order; junction bases with no gene match: 14. The DNA for the CDR3 is TGTGCCACCAGCAGAGATGGTTCTAGCGGAATCCGACTTACGCAGTATTTT. It encodes CATSRDGSSGIRLTQYF. The full variable domain, completed using reference TRBV15 and TRBJ2-3, is DAMVIQNPRYQVTQFGKPVTLSCSQTLNHNVMYWYQQKSSQAPKLLFHYYDKDFNNEADTPDNFQSRRPNTSFCFLDIRSPGLGDTAMYLCATSRDGSSGIRLTQYFGPGTRLTVL.

This chain uses TRBV5-1 with TRBJ1-1, with unresolved D. CDR3 length: 15 residues. The V gene's germline CDR1 is SGHRS and CDR2 YFSETQ. The V gene lost 2 bases and the J gene lost 0 bases, with 11 bases spanning the gap. The CDR3 reads CASSLLDGLNTEAFF. The DNA for the CDR3 is TGCGCCAGCAGCTTACTGGACGGACTGAACACTGAAGCTTTCTTT. The full variable domain, its missing parts supplied by reference TRBV5-1 and TRBJ1-1, is KAGVTQTPRYLIKTRGQQVTLSCSPISGHRSVSWYQQTPGQGLQFLFEYFSETQRNKGNFPGRFSGRQFSNSRSEMNVSTLELGDSALYLCASSLLDGLNTEAFFGQGTRLTVV.

The V and J genes are TRBV25-1 and TRBJ2-7; D uncertain. V was clipped by 5 bases and J by 1 base, with 9 bases between them. Per the germline V gene, CDR1 is MGHDK and CDR2 is SYGVNS. CDR3 length: 13 residues. CDR3 protein: CASSSSISYEQYF. Here the CDR3 DNA reads TGTGCCAGCAGTTCCTCGATATCCTACGAGCAGTACTTC.

The chain carries TRBV28 and TRBJ2-7, with 12 bases aligning to TRBD2. This CDR3 comprises 15 residues. V shed 6 bases and J 7 bases; nucleotides not matched to a gene: 10. Per the germline V gene, CDR1 is MDHEN and CDR2 is SYDVKM. CDR3 loop: CASSTPTSGRIEQYF. As DNA, the CDR3 is TGTGCCAGCAGCACTCCAACTAGCGGGAGGATTGAGCAGTACTTC.

The genes are TRBV19 and TRBJ2-2; a weak D match, TRBD2 (6 bases). CDR1 and CDR2 from the germline V gene are LNHDA and SQIVND (reference sequence). CDR3 length: 16 amino acids. V dropped 3 bases and J dropped 5 bases, with 16 bases sitting between them. The CDR3 region is CASSIRWDFGTGELFF. CDR3 DNA: TGTGCCAGTAGTATCAGGTGGGACTTCGGGACCGGGGAGCTGTTTTTT.

This chain joins TRBV9 and TRBJ2-5; 9 bases fit TRBD2. V dropped 0 bases and J dropped 2; count of bases not matched to a gene: 5. Germline-derived CDR1 and CDR2 are SGDLS and YYNGEE. This CDR3 is built from 16 residues. DNA for the CDR3: TGTGCCAGCAGCGTAGGTCGGCTAGCGGGGCAAGAGACCCAGTACTTC. Encoded protein: CASSVGRLAGQETQYF.

The rearrangement links TRBV7-2 to TRBJ1-2; 7 nucleotides agree with TRBD1. Germline CDR1 reads SGHTA; CDR2 reads FQGNSA. The J segment lost 3 bases and the V segment lost 7 bases, leaving 14 bases of the junction unmatched. The CDR3 spans 16 residues. The DNA of the CDR3 is TGTGCCAGCAACCGGGACAGAAAGAAAGCGGACTATGGCTACACCTTC. As protein: CASNRDRKKADYGYTF.

As DNA, the CDR3 is TGCAGCGTTGCCCGGACCGGTCGCGCCCACGAGCAGTACTTC. Translating gives CSVARTGRAHEQYF. The V call is TRBV29-1, the J call TRBJ2-7; D gene unclear. Trimming pared 4 bases from V and 5 bases from J, leaving 18 bases between. The CDR3 spans 14 residues. CDR1 is SQVTM and CDR2 is ANQGSEA in the germline V gene.

The gene calls are TRBV27 and TRBJ2-5, with TRBD1 matching 9 bases. This CDR3 region has 14 residues. Trimming removed 6 bases from V and 5 bases from J; junction bases left unmatched: 7. The V gene's germline CDR1 is MNHEY and CDR2 SMNVEV (reference sequence). The CDR3 reads CASSALGQGETQYF. The DNA of the CDR3 is TGTGCCAGCAGCGCCCTGGGACAGGGCGAGACCCAGTACTTC.

This clone has a handful of counts. V usage is TRBV19 and J usage is TRBJ2-6, with D tentatively TRBD2 (5 bases). The CDR3 spans 17 residues. Per the germline V gene, CDR1 is LNHDA and CDR2 is SQIVND (reference sequence). Trimming removed 5 bases at V and 0 bases at J, with 14 bases between. CDR3 nucleotides: TGTGCCAGTAGTGTTTGGGAGCGGAGCTCTGGGGCCAACGTCCTGACTTTC. Translating gives CASSVWERSSGANVLTF.

V gene TRBV10-2 combines with J gene TRBJ2-5; D perhaps matches TRBD1 (6 bases). Germline V lookup: CDR1 WSHSY, CDR2 SAAADI. There are 14 residues in the CDR3. V was pared by 3 bases and J by 7 bases, with 15 bases between. CDR3 residues: CASSESGQHGTQYF. Written as DNA, the CDR3 is TGCGCCAGCAGTGAAAGCGGACAGCATGGGACCCAGTACTTC.

The J gene is TRBJ1-5, the V gene TRBV27; 7 positions match TRBD1. Germline V lookup: CDR1 MNHEY, CDR2 SMNVEV (reference sequence). The junction had 0 bases not matched to a gene; V was cut back by 5 bases and J by 2 bases. The CDR3 loop spans 13 amino acids. CDR3 coding DNA: TGTGCCAGCAGTGGACAGGGCAATCAGCCCCAGCATTTT. It yields the protein CASSGQGNQPQHF.

The chain is built from TRBV10-3 and TRBJ1-3; no clear D gene. This CDR3 is built from 14 residues. Per the germline V gene, CDR1 is ENHRY and CDR2 is SYGVKD. Trimming cost V 7 bases and J 0 bases, with 10 bases left between them. The CDR3 nucleotides are TGTGCCATCAAGGCGGAGACCTCTGGAAACACCATATATTTT. Its translation is CAIKAETSGNTIYF.

The rearrangement joins TRBV20-1 to TRBJ1-2; D ambiguous. This CDR3 comprises 14 residues. Germline V gives CDR1 DFQATT, CDR2 SNEGSKA (reference sequence). Trimming left V 3 bases short and J 0 bases short, with 11 bases between. The CDR3: CSASRVRTNYGYTF. The CDR3 DNA reads TGCAGTGCTAGTCGTGTCAGAACTAACTATGGCTACACCTTC.